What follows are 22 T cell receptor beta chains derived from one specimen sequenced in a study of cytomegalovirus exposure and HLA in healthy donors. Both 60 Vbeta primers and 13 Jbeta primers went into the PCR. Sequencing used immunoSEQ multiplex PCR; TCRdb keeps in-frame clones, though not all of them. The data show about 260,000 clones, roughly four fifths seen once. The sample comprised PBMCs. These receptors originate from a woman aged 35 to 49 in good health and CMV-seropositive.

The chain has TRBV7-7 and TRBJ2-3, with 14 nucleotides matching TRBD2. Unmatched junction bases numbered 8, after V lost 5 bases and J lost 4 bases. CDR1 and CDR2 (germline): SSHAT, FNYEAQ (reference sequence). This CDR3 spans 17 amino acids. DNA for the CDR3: TGTGCCAGCAGCCTCGGGACTAGCGGGAGAGGGGCAGATACGCAGTATTTT. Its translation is CASSLGTSGRGADTQYF. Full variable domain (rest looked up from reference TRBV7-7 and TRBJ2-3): GAGVSQSPRYKVTKRGQDVTLRCDPISSHATLYWYQQALGQGPEFLTYFNYEAQPDKSGLPSDRFSAERPEGSISTLTIQRTEQRDSAMYRCASSLGTSGRGADTQYFGPGTRLTVL.

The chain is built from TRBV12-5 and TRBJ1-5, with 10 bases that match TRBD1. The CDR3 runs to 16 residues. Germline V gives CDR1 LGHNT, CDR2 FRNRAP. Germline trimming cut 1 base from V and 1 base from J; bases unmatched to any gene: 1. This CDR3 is CASGLGQGASNQPQHF. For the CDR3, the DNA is TGTGCTAGTGGTTTGGGACAGGGGGCAAGCAATCAGCCCCAGCATTTT.

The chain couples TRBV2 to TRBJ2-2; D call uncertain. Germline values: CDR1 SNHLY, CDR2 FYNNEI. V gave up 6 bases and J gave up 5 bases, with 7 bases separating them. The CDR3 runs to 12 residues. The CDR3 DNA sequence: TGTGCCAGCAGCCTCGAGACCGGGGAGCTGTTTTTT. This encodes CASSLETGELFF.

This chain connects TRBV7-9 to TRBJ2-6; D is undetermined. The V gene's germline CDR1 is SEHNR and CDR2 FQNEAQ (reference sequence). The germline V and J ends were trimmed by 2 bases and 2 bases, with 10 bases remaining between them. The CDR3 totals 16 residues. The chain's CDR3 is CASSLTRLTGANVLTF. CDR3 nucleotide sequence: TGTGCCAGCAGCTTAACCAGGCTTACTGGGGCCAACGTCCTGACTTTC.

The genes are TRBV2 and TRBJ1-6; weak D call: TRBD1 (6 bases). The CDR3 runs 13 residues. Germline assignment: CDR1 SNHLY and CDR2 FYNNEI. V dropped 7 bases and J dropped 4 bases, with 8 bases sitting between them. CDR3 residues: CASTGQYNSPLHF. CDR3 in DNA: TGTGCCAGCACAGGACAGTATAATTCACCCCTCCACTTT.

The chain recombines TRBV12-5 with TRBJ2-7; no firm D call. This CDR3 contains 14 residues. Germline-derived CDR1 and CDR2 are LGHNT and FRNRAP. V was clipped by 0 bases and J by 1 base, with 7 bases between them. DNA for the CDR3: TGTGCTAGTGGTTTGGTATTTCTATCCTACGAGCAGTACTTC. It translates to CASGLVFLSYEQYF.

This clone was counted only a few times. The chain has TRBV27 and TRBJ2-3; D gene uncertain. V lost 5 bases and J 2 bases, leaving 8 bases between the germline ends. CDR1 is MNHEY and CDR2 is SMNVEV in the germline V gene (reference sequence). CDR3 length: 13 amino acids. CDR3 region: CASSRYPTDTQYF. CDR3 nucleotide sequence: TGTGCCAGCAGTCGTTATCCCACAGATACGCAGTATTTT.

The CDR3 loop reads CASSGRRGEDEKLFF. CDR3 sequence (DNA): TGTGCCAGCAGTGGAAGAAGAGGGGAGGATGAAAAACTGTTTTTT. The V call is TRBV2, the J call TRBJ1-4, with D possibly being TRBD1 (5 bases). This CDR3 has 15 amino acids. V was cut by 4 bases and J by 6 bases, with 15 bases left in between. Germline V gene sequence: CDR1 SNHLY, CDR2 FYNNEI.

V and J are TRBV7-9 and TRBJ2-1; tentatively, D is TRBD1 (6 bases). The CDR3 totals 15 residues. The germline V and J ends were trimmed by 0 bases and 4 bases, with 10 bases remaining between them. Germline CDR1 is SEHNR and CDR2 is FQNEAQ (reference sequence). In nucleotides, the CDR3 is TGTGCCAGCAGCTTAGCGTCCACAGGGTACAATGAGCAGTTCTTC. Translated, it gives CASSLASTGYNEQFF.

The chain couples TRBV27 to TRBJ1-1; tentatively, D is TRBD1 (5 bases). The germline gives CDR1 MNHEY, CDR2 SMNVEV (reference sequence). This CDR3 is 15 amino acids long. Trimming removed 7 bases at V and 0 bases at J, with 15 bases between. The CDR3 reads CASTSFGGVNTEAFF. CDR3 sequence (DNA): TGTGCCAGCACATCCTTCGGAGGGGTGAACACTGAAGCTTTCTTT.

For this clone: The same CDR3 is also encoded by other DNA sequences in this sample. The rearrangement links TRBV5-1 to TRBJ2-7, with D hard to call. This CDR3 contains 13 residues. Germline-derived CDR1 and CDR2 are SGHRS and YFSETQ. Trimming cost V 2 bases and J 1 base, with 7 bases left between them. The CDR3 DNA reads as TGCGCCAGCAGCTTACCGGAGTCCTACGAGCAGTACTTC. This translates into CASSLPESYEQYF.

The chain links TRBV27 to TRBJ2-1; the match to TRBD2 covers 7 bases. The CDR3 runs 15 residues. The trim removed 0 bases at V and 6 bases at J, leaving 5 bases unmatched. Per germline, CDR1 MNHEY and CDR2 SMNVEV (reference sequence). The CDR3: CASSLSRLAGNEQFF. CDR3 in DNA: TGTGCCAGCAGTTTATCGCGACTAGCCGGCAATGAGCAGTTCTTC.

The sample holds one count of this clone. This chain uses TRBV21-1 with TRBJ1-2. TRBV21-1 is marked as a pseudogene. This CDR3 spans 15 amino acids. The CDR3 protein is CASSKELRRTIGYTF. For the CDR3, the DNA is TGTGCCAGCAGCAAAGAGTTGAGGAGGACCATAGGCTACACCTTC.

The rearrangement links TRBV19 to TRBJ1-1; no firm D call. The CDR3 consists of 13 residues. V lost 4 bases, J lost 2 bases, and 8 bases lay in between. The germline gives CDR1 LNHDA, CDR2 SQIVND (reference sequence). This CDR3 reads CASSKTVNTEAFF. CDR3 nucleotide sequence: TGTGCCAGTAGTAAAACAGTTAACACTGAAGCTTTCTTT.

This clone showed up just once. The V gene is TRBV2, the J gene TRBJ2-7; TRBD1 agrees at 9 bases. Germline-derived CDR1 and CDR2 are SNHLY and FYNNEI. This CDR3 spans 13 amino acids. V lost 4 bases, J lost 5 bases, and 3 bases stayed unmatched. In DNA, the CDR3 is TGTGCCAGCAGTGTACAGGGGGCTAACGAGCAGTACTTC. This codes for CASSVQGANEQYF. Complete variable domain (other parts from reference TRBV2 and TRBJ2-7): EPEVTQTPSHQVTQMGQEVILRCVPISNHLYFYWYRQILGQKVEFLVSFYNNEISEKSEIFDDQFSVERPDGSNFTLKIRSTKLEDSAMYFCASSVQGANEQYFGPGTRLTVT.

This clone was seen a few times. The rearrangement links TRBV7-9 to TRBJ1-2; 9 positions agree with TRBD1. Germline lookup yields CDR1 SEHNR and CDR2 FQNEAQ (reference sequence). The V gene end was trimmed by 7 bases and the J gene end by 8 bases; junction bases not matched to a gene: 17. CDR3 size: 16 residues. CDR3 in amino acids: CASTIITGTGNKGYTF. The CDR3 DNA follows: TGTGCCAGCACCATCATTACCGGGACAGGGAATAAGGGCTACACCTTC. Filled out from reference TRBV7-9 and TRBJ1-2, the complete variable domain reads DTGVSQNPRHKITKRGQNVTFRCDPISEHNRLYWYRQTLGQGPEFLTYFQNEAQLEKSRLLSDRFSAERPKGSFSTLEIQRTEQGDSAMYLCASTIITGTGNKGYTFGSGTRLTVV.

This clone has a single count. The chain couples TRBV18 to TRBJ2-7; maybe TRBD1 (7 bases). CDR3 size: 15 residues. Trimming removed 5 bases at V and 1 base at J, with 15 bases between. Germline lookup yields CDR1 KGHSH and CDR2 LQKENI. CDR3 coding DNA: TGTGCCAGCTCAGCGCTGCGGGACAGATCCTACGAGCAGTACTTC. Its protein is CASSALRDRSYEQYF.

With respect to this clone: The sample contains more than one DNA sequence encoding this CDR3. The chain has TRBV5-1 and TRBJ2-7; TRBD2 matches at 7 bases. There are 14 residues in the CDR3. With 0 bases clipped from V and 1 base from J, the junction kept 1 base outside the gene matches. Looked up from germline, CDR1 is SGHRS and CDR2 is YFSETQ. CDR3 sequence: CASSLEGGSYEQYF. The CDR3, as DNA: TGCGCCAGCAGCTTGGAGGGAGGGTCCTACGAGCAGTACTTC.

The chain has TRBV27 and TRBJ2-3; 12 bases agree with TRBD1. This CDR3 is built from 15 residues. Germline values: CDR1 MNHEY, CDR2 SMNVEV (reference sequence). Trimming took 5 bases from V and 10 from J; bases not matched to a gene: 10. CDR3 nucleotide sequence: TGTGCCAGCAGTAATTCCGGGACAGGGGGCGAGGCGCAGTATTTT. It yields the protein CASSNSGTGGEAQYF.

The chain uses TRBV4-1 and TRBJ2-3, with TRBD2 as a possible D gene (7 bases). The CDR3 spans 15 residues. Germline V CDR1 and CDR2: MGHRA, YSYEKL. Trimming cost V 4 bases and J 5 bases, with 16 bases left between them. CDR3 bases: TGCGCCAGCAGCCCCGTGGGGGCTAGCGGAGATACGCAGTATTTT. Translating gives CASSPVGASGDTQYF.

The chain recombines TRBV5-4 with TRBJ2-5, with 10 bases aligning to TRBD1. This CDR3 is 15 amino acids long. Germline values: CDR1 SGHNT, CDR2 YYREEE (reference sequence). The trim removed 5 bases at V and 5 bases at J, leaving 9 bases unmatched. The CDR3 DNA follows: TGTGCCAGCAGTTGGAGGGACAGGGGTGGGGAGACCCAGTACTTC. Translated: CASSWRDRGGETQYF.

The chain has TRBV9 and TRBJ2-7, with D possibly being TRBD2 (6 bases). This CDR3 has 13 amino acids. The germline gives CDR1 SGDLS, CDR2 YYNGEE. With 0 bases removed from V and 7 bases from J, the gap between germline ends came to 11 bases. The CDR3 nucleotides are TGTGCCAGCAGCGTAGCCCTAGGAGGGGAGCAGTACTTC. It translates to CASSVALGGEQYF.